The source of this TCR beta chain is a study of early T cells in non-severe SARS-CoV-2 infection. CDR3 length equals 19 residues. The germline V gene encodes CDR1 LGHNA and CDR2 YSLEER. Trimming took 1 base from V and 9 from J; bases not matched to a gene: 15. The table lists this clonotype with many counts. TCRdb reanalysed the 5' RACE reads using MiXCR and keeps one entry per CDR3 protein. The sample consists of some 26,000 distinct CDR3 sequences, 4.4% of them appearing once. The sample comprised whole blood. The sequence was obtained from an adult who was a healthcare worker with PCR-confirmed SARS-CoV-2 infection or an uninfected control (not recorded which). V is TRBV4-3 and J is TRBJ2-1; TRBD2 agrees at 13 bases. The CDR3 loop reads CASSQVLGLTSGRTFEQFF. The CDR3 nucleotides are TGCGCCAGCAGCCAAGTTTTGGGGCTGACTAGCGGGAGGACTTTTGAGCAGTTCTTC.